Following are 25 T cell receptor beta chains from one sample sequenced in a study of radiotherapy plus CTLA-4 blockade in lung cancer. Some clones are missing from TCRdb's copy, which holds only in-frame ones; the method was immunoSEQ multiplex PCR. The table includes around 59,000 clones, approximately 65% detected once. The sample consisted of peripheral blood, taken from a patient treated with radiotherapy plus ipilimumab. All receptors come from a human donor with non-small cell lung cancer whose response to radiotherapy plus ipilimumab could not be evaluated.

This clone was counted only a few times. V usage is TRBV19 and J usage is TRBJ2-7; 9 positions agree with TRBD1. The V segment lost 6 bases and the J segment 2 bases; nucleotides outside the gene matches: 5. The length of the CDR3 is 14 residues. Germline V gene data show CDR1 as LNHDA and CDR2 as SQIVND (reference sequence). CDR3 residues: CASSFTGGPYEQYF. For the CDR3, the DNA is TGTGCCAGTAGCTTCACAGGGGGCCCCTACGAGCAGTACTTC. Full variable domain (remainder filled in from reference TRBV19 and TRBJ2-7): DGGITQSPKYLFRKEGQNVTLSCEQNLNHDAMYWYRQDPGQGLRLIYYSQIVNDFQKGDIAEGYSVSREKKESFPLTVTSAQKNPTAFYLCASSFTGGPYEQYFGPGTRLTVT.

Judged by abundance, this clone is medium-sized. This sequence joins TRBV28 and TRBJ1-4; a weak D match, TRBD1 (6 bases). This CDR3 spans 14 amino acids. Germline CDR1 is MDHEN and CDR2 is SYDVKM. V was cut by 2 bases and J by 7 bases, with 11 bases left in between. The CDR3, as DNA: TGTGCCAGCAGTTTACAGGGGCTTGGTGAAAAACTGTTTTTT. Its translation is CASSLQGLGEKLFF.

This clone occurred a few times. CDR3 sequence (DNA): TGTGCCAGCAGTGAAGATCCGTCCTCTGGAAACACCATATATTTT. It yields the protein CASSEDPSSGNTIYF. This rearrangement joins TRBV6-1 to TRBJ1-3; no clear D gene. V was clipped by 1 base and J by 0 bases, with 7 bases between them. CDR3 length: 15 residues. The germline V gene has CDR1 MNHNS and CDR2 SASEGT.

The gene calls are TRBV4-1 and TRBJ1-2, with D hard to call. This CDR3 region has 14 residues. CDR1 MGHRA and CDR2 YSYEKL come from the germline V gene. Trimming stripped 4 bases from V and 4 bases from J, with 13 bases between. This CDR3 reads CASSPNLSGYGYTF. DNA for the CDR3: TGCGCCAGCAGCCCCAACCTATCCGGCTATGGCTACACCTTC.

V and J are TRBV6-5 and TRBJ2-1; D possibly corresponds to TRBD2 (6 bases). V was cut by 3 bases and J by 8 bases, with 20 bases left in between. Per the germline V gene, CDR1 is MNHEY and CDR2 is SVGAGI. This CDR3 has 16 residues. In nucleotides, the CDR3 is TGTGCCAGCAGTTATGGGGGGATACTCGGTGGGCATGAGCAGTTCTTC. Its translation is CASSYGGILGGHEQFF.

V gene TRBV5-1 combines with J gene TRBJ1-2, with TRBD1 identical over 7 bases. This CDR3 is 14 amino acids long. Germline-derived CDR1 and CDR2 are SGHRS and YFSETQ. The ends lost 4 bases at V and 4 bases at J; junction bases unmatched: 7. CDR3: CASSPGGQSYGYTF. The CDR3 nucleotides are TGCGCCAGCAGCCCAGGGGGACAGTCCTATGGCTACACCTTC.

The CDR3 sequence is CASSDPPRNEQFF. The CDR3, as DNA: TGTGCCAGCAGTGACCCCCCTAGGAATGAGCAGTTCTTC. This sequence joins TRBV6-4 and TRBJ2-1; D unresolved. The length of the CDR3 is 13 residues. Trimming took off 2 bases at V and 7 bases at J, with 9 bases between the two ends. CDR1 and CDR2 from the germline V gene are MRHNA and SNTAGT.

CDR3 bases: TGTGCCAGCAGTACGGGACAGGTGCATGGCTACACCTTC. It yields the protein CASSTGQVHGYTF. The rearrangement uses TRBV6-5 and TRBJ1-2, with TRBD1 identical over 8 bases. J gave up 6 bases and V 5 bases, and 5 bases lay outside the gene matches. The CDR3 totals 13 residues. Germline V lookup: CDR1 MNHEY, CDR2 SVGAGI.

This chain uses TRBV6-5 with TRBJ2-1, with D unresolved. The CDR3 loop spans 13 amino acids. Trimming took 5 bases from V and 5 from J, leaving 10 bases between them. Looked up from germline, CDR1 is MNHEY and CDR2 is SVGAGI. The CDR3 reads CASSNYYDNEQFF. CDR3 coding DNA: TGTGCCAGCAGTAACTACTACGACAATGAGCAGTTCTTC.

CDR3 loop: CASSLDSYNEQFF. CDR3 sequence (DNA): TGCGCCAGCAGCTTGGATAGCTACAATGAGCAGTTCTTC. The rearrangement uses TRBV5-1 and TRBJ2-1; D not certain. This CDR3 comprises 13 residues. V was trimmed by 0 bases and J by 3 bases, leaving 4 bases between them. Germline assignment: CDR1 SGHRS and CDR2 YFSETQ. Combining the CDR3 with reference TRBV5-1 and TRBJ2-1 gives the whole variable domain KAGVTQTPRYLIKTRGQQVTLSCSPISGHRSVSWYQQTPGQGLQFLFEYFSETQRNKGNFPGRFSGRQFSNSRSEMNVSTLELGDSALYLCASSLDSYNEQFFGPGTRLTVL.

The chain has TRBV4-1 and TRBJ2-2, with 10 bases matching TRBD2. This CDR3 is built from 16 residues. From germline, CDR1 is MGHRA and CDR2 YSYEKL. After removal of 3 bases from V and 4 bases from J, the junction contained 5 bases not matched to a gene. The CDR3 DNA follows: TGCGCCAGCAGCCAGCCATGGACTAGCGGCACCGGGGAGCTGTTTTTT. It yields the protein CASSQPWTSGTGELFF.

The chain recombines TRBV10-3 with TRBJ1-4; possible D gene TRBD1, 6 bases. The CDR3 runs 16 residues. V gave up 3 bases and J gave up 8 bases, with 19 bases separating them. Per the germline V gene, CDR1 is ENHRY and CDR2 is SYGVKD. In DNA, the CDR3 is TGTGCCATCAGTGAAGTAATAGGCGGGGGCGAGGAAAAACTGTTTTTT. Translation gives CAISEVIGGGEEKLFF.

This clone was recorded only once. This chain uses TRBV27 with TRBJ1-4; 10 bases align to TRBD1. V shed 6 bases, J shed 8 bases, and the junction held 6 bases outside the gene matches. Germline V gene lookup returns CDR1 MNHEY and CDR2 SMNVEV (reference sequence). This CDR3 spans 14 amino acids. The CDR3 loop is CASSLTGGGEKLFF. The DNA for the CDR3 is TGTGCCAGCAGCCTGACAGGGGGCGGAGAAAAACTGTTTTTT.

The chain is built from TRBV11-2 and TRBJ2-5; a weak D match, TRBD1 (6 bases). The closer fit of TRBJ2-7 to the DNA end suggests the J call may be wrong. The germline V gene encodes CDR1 SGHAT and CDR2 FQNNGV. The CDR3 is 15 residues long. CDR3 region: CASSRVAGALYEQYF. CDR3 coding DNA: TGTGCCAGCAGCCGGGTAGCAGGGGCCCTCTACGAGCAGTACTTC.

The chain has TRBV6-5 and TRBJ2-7, with D perhaps TRBD2 (6 bases). CDR1 MNHEY and CDR2 SVGAGI come from the germline V gene. This CDR3 region has 14 residues. V was trimmed by 5 bases and J by 7 bases, leaving 18 bases between them. This chain's CDR3 is CASSEPASVREQYF. The CDR3 nucleotides are TGTGCCAGCAGTGAACCGGCTAGCGTCAGGGAGCAGTACTTC.

In this sample, this clone turned up a few times. The chain has TRBV5-3 and TRBJ2-3; 7 positions match TRBD1. TRBV5-3 counts as an open reading frame of uncertain function. This CDR3 is 13 amino acids long. Trimming cost V 2 bases and J 6 bases; bases outside gene matches: 3. The CDR3 nucleotides read TGTGCCAGAAGCTTTGCCAGGGGGGATACGCAGTATTTT. Translation gives CARSFARGDTQYF.

As concerns this clone: Other nucleotide sequences in the sample specify the same CDR3. The chain carries TRBV5-1 and TRBJ1-6, with D possibly being TRBD1 (6 bases). CDR3 length: 15 amino acids. V was pared by 4 bases and J by 13 bases, with 21 bases between. Germline CDR1 is SGHRS and CDR2 is YFSETQ. Here the CDR3 DNA reads TGCGCCAGCAGCCACGACAGGAAGGGAACTTCCCCCCTCCACTTT. This encodes CASSHDRKGTSPLHF.

This rearrangement joins TRBV4-1 to TRBJ2-7; TRBD2 might be the D (5 bases). Germline loops: CDR1 MGHRA, CDR2 YSYEKL. V gave up 4 bases and J gave up 4 bases, with 11 bases separating them. The CDR3 is made up of 13 amino acids. Here the CDR3 DNA reads TGCGCCAGCAGCCGTGGGAGTGATTACGAGCAGTACTTC. Its translation is CASSRGSDYEQYF.

This clone showed up just a few times. V is TRBV18 and J is TRBJ1-2; TRBD1 matches 7 bases. The length of the CDR3 is 14 residues. Trimming at V came to 3 bases and at J to 2 bases, leaving 3 bases not matched to a gene. CDR1 KGHSH and CDR2 LQKENI come from the germline V gene. CDR3 nucleotide sequence: TGTGCCAGCTCACCGTCGACAGGGAACTATGGCTACACCTTC. Translated, it gives CASSPSTGNYGYTF.

This rearrangement joins TRBV5-1 to TRBJ1-2, with D possibly being TRBD1 (5 bases). The CDR3 is 16 residues long. Trimming pared 0 bases from V and 1 base from J, leaving 13 bases between. Germline V gene data show CDR1 as SGHRS and CDR2 as YFSETQ. The chain's CDR3 is CASSLVEGAINYGYTF. The CDR3 nucleotides are TGCGCCAGCAGCTTGGTAGAAGGGGCAATTAACTATGGCTACACCTTC.

V gene TRBV28 combines with J gene TRBJ2-3, with 9 nucleotides matching TRBD2. Germline CDR1 reads MDHEN; CDR2 reads SYDVKM. V lost 5 bases, J lost 5 bases, and 14 bases stayed unmatched. CDR3 length equals 17 residues. This CDR3 is CASSTSGGLGSVDTQYF. The CDR3, as DNA: TGTGCCAGCAGTACGAGCGGGGGGCTTGGGTCAGTAGATACGCAGTATTTT.

The CDR3 loop reads CASSYGTSGTYEQYF. CDR3 nucleotide sequence: TGTGCCAGCAGTTACGGCACGAGCGGTACCTACGAGCAGTACTTC. The V gene is TRBV6-5, the J gene TRBJ2-7; tentatively, D is TRBD2 (5 bases). This CDR3 is built from 15 residues. Germline lookup yields CDR1 MNHEY and CDR2 SVGAGI. V gave up 2 bases and J gave up 2 bases, with 13 bases separating them.

This sequence joins TRBV10-2 and TRBJ2-7; 7 bases map to TRBD2. Germline trimming cut 9 bases from V and 2 bases from J; bases unmatched to any gene: 19. Germline CDR1 reads WSHSY; CDR2 reads SAAADI. The CDR3 covers 17 residues. This chain's CDR3 is CASAGISGHERAYEQYF. For the CDR3, the DNA is TGCGCCAGTGCGGGAATTAGCGGGCACGAGAGAGCCTACGAGCAGTACTTC.

This rearrangement joins TRBV6-5 to TRBJ2-7; TRBD1 aligns across 12 bases. Looked up from germline, CDR1 is MNHEY and CDR2 is SVGAGI. The length of the CDR3 is 16 residues. With V trimmed by 2 bases and J by 4 bases, 6 bases remained unmatched. For the CDR3, the DNA is TGTGCCAGCAGTTACCAAGGGACAGGGGGCGGGTACGAGCAGTACTTC. Translated, it gives CASSYQGTGGGYEQYF.

The rearrangement joins TRBV5-1 to TRBJ2-5, with a tentative D call TRBD2 (5 bases). In germline, CDR1 is SGHRS, CDR2 YFSETQ. V shed 0 bases and J shed 5 bases, with 29 bases lying between them. The CDR3 has 20 amino acids. CDR3 amino acids: CASSLALASWRVPLGETQYF. CDR3 sequence (DNA): TGCGCCAGCAGCTTGGCCCTGGCGTCGTGGCGGGTACCCCTCGGGGAGACCCAGTACTTC.